Listed below are T cell receptor beta chains from one sample, sequenced in a study of T cells in Graves' hyperthyroidism and ophthalmopathy. Each CDR3 protein is one row after TCRdb ran MiXCR on the multiplex PCR reads. The table has 500,000 to 750,000 distinct CDR3 sequences, roughly 50% seen once. The sequencing sample was made of peripheral blood or thyroid tissue (not recorded which). These receptors all stem from a young woman with Graves' hyperthyroidism. The CDR3 runs from the conserved cysteine through the conserved F or W. A D gene is named only where the DNA matches it firmly. Not every row has a clone size; where given, it reads once, few, many or a size class.

d_call	j_call	clone_size	v_call	cdr3_aa	cdr3_nt
.	TRBJ2-1	many	TRBV24-1	CATSDLRGDEQFF	TGTGCCACCAGTGACCTTCGTGGAGATGAGCAGTTCTTC
.	TRBJ2-5	.	TRBV20-1	CSARDEYF	TGCAGTGCTAGAGATGAGTACTTC
TRBD2	TRBJ2-5	many	TRBV2	CASRAGLAGKETQYF	TGTGCCAGCAGAGCTGGATTAGCGGGGAAAGAGACCCAGTACTTC
TRBD1	TRBJ1-6	many	TRBV19	CASEMTGISPLHF	TGTGCCAGCGAAATGACAGGGATTTCACCCCTCCACTTT
.	TRBJ2-2	many	TRBV2	CASNRRDANTGELFF	TGTGCCAGCAACCGGCGGGATGCTAACACCGGGGAGCTGTTTTTT
TRBD1	TRBJ2-5	many	TRBV7-9	CASSGQTGGQETQYF	TGTGCCAGCAGTGGCCAAACAGGGGGGCAAGAGACCCAGTACTTC
TRBD1	TRBJ1-2	many	TRBV6-5	CASSLDRTVDGYTF	TGTGCCAGCAGTTTGGACAGGACTGTGGATGGCTACACCTTC
.	TRBJ1-2	once	TRBV7-9	CASSLGILYGYTF	TGTGCCAGCAGCTTAGGGATCCTCTATGGCTACACCTTC
.	TRBJ1-2	many	TRBV19	CASTGTLYGYTF	TGTGCCTCGACGGGCACCCTCTATGGCTACACCTTC
TRBD2	TRBJ2-3	.	TRBV24-1	CATSSGSTGTQYF	TGTGCCACCAGTAGCGGGAGCACAGGTACGCAGTATTTT
.	TRBJ2-5	.	TRBV10-2	CASSAGGDPDRDQYF	TGCGCCAGCAGTGCGGGGGGCGACCCTGATCGGGACCAGTACTTC
.	TRBJ2-5	.	TRBV20-1	CSASWRGGGETQYF	TGCAGTGCTAGTTGGAGGGGGGGCGGGGAGACCCAGTACTTC
TRBD1	TRBJ1-2	.	TRBV7-3	CASSLGTGTYTF	TGTGCCAGCAGCTTAGGGACAGGGACCTACACCTTC
TRBD2	TRBJ2-2	.	TRBV7-7	CAGSLTSGLNTGELFF	TGTGCTGGCAGCCTGACTAGCGGGCTGAACACCGGGGAGCTGTTTTTT
TRBD2	TRBJ2-2	.	TRBV7-9	CASRTTGGANTGELFF	TGTGCCAGCAGGACAACCGGGGGGGCGAACACCGGGGAGCTGTTTTTT
.	TRBJ1-5	many	TRBV20-1	CSAAGSHGSNQPQHF	TGCAGTGCTGCAGGGAGTCACGGGAGCAATCAGCCCCAGCATTTT
TRBD1	TRBJ1-5	.	TRBV2	CASSVGQGDGNQPQHF	TGTGCCAGCAGTGTTGGACAGGGTGACGGCAATCAGCCCCAGCATTTT
TRBD1	TRBJ2-7	many	TRBV6-5	CASSMGQVDPTPYEQYF	TGTGCCAGCAGTATGGGACAGGTGGATCCAACTCCCTACGAGCAGTACTTC
.	TRBJ1-1	many	TRBV20-1	CSASEGWGWGSGAFF	TGCAGTGCTAGTGAAGGATGGGGGTGGGGTTCGGGAGCTTTCTTT
.	TRBJ1-1	.	TRBV9	CASSLGGARETEAFF	TGTGCCAGCAGCTTGGGGGGGGCAAGAGAGACTGAAGCTTTCTTT
.	TRBJ2-3	.	TRBV5-5	CASSLDSSVTDTQYF	TGTGCCAGCAGCTTGGACAGCAGCGTCACAGATACGCAGTATTTT
TRBD1	TRBJ2-7	.	TRBV30	CAWGTAISYEQYF	TGTGCCTGGGGGACAGCTATCTCCTACGAGCAGTACTTC